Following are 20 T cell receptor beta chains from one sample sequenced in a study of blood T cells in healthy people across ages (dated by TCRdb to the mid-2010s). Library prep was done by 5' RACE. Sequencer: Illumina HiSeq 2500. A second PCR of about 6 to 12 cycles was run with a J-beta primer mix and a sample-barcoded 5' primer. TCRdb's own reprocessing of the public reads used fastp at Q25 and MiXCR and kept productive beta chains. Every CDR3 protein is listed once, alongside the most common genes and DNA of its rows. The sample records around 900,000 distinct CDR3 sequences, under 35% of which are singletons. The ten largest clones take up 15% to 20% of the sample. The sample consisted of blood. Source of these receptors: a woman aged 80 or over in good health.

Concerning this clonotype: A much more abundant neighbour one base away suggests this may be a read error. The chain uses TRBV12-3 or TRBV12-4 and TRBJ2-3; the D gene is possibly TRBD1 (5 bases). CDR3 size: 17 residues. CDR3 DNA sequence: TGTGCCAGCAGTTTAAACCATCGGGCAGTTTTGACAGATATGCAGTATTTT. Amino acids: CASSLNHRAVLTDMQYF.

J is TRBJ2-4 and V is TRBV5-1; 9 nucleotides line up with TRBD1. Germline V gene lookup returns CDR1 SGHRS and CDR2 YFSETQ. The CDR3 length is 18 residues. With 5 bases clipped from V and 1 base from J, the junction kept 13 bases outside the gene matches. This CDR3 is CASSWTGVQAAAKNIQYF. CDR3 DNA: TGCGCCAGCAGTTGGACAGGGGTGCAAGCTGCTGCCAAAAACATTCAGTACTTC.

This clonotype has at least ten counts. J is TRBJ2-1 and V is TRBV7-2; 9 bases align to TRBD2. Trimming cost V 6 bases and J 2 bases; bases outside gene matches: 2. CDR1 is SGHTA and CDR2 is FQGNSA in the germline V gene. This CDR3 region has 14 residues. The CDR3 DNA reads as TGTGCCAGCAGGGCTAGCGGGACCTACAATGAGCAGTTCTTC. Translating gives CASRASGTYNEQFF.

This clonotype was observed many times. CDR3 in amino acids: CATSDTGLPGHEQFF. The CDR3 DNA reads as TGTGCCACCAGTGATACGGGACTGCCAGGGCATGAGCAGTTCTTC. The chain joins TRBV24-1 to TRBJ2-1, with D perhaps matching TRBD2 (6 bases). V dropped 3 bases and J dropped 8 bases, with 16 bases sitting between them. This CDR3 spans 15 amino acids. The germline CDR1 and CDR2 sequences are KGHDR and SFDVKD.

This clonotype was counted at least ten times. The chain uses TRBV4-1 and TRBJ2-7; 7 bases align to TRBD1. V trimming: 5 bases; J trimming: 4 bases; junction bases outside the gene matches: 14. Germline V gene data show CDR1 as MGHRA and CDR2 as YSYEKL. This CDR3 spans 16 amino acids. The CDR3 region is CASSLTPSEGAYEQYF. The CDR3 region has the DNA TGCGCCAGCAGCTTGACCCCTTCCGAGGGGGCATACGAGCAGTACTTC.

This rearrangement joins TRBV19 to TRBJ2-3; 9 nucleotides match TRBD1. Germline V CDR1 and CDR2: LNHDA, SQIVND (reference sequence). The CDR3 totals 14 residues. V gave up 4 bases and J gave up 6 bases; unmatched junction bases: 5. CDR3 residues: CASSNPGTGDTQYF. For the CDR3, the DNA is TGTGCCAGTAGTAATCCCGGGACAGGGGATACGCAGTATTTT.

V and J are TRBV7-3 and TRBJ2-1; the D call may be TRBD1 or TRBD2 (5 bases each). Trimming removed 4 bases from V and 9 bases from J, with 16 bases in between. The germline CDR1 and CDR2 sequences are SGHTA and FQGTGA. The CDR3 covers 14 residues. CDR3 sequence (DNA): TGTGCCAGCAGCTCACCCGAAGGGGCGGGTGAGCAGTTCTTC. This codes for CASSSPEGAGEQFF.

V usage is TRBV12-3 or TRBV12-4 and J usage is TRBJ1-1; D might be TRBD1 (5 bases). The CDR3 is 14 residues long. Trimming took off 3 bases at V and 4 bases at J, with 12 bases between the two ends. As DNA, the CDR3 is TGTGCCAGCAGTTTCGTGGGGGAGGGCACTGAAGCTTTCTTT. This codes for CASSFVGEGTEAFF.

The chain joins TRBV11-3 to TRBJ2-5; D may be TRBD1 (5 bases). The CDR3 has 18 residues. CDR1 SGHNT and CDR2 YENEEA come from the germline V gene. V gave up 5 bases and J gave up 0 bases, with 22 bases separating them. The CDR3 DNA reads TGTGCCAGCAGCCCGCACCCCTGGACAATTTCAGACCAAGAGACCCAGTACTTC. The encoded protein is CASSPHPWTISDQETQYF. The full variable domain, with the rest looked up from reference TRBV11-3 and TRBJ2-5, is EAGVVQSPRYKIIEKKQPVAFWCNPISGHNTLYWYLQNLGQGPELLIRYENEEAVDDSQLPKDRFSAERLKGVDSTLKIQPAELGDSAVYLCASSPHPWTISDQETQYFGPGTRLLVL.

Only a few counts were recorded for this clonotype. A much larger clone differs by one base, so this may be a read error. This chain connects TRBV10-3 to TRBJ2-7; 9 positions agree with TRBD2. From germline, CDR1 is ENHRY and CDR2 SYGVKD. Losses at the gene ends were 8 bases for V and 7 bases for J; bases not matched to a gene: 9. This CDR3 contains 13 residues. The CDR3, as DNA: TGTGCCATCGGCGCGGGGGGGCCTAAGGAGCAGTACTTC. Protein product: CAIGAGGPKEQYF.

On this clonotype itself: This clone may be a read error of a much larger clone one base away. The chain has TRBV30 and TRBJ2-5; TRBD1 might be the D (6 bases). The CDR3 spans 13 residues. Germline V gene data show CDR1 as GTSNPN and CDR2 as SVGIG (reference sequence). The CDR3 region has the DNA TGTGCCGCGTCACAGGGCAGCCAAGAGGCCCAGTACTTC. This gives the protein CAASQGSQEAQYF.

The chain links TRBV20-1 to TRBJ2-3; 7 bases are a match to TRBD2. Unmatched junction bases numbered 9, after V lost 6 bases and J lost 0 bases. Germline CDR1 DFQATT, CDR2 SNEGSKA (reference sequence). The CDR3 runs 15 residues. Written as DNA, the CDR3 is TGCAGTGCCGAAACCGGGACTACCAGCACAGATACGCAGTATTTT. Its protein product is CSAETGTTSTDTQYF.

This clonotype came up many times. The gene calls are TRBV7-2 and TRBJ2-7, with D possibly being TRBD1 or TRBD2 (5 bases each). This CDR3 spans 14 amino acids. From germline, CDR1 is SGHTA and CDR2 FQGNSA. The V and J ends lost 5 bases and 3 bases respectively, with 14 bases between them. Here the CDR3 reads CASSPGLGRYEQYF. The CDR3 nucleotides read TGTGCCAGCAGCCCGGGGCTCGGGCGCTACGAGCAGTACTTC.

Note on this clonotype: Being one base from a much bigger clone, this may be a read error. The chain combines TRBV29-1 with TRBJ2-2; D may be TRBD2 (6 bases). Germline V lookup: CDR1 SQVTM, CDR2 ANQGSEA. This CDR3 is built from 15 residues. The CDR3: CSVPRAETGTGGLFF. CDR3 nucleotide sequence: TGCAGCGTTCCCCGGGCCGAAACGGGGACCGGGGGGCTGTTTTTT.

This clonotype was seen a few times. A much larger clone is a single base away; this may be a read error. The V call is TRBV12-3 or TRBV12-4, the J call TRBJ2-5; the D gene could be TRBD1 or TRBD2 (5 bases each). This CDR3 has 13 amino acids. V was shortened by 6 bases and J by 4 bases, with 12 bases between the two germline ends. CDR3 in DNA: TGTGCCAGCAGCACCCGGGGCCGAGAGACCCAGTACTTC. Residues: CASSTRGRETQYF.

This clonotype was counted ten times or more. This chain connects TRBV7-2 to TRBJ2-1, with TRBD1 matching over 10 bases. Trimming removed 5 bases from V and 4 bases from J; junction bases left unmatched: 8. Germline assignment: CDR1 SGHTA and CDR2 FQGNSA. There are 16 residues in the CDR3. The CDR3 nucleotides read TGTGCCAGCAGCCCGACAGGACAGGGGGTGTACAATGAGCAGTTCTTC. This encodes CASSPTGQGVYNEQFF.

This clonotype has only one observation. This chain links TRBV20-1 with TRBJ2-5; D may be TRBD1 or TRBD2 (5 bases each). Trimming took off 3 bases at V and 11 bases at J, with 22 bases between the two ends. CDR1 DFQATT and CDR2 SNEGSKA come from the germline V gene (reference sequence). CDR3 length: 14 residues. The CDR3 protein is CSASNSEGSDEQYF. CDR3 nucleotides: TGCAGTGCTAGTAATAGCGAGGGGAGCGATGAGCAGTACTTC.

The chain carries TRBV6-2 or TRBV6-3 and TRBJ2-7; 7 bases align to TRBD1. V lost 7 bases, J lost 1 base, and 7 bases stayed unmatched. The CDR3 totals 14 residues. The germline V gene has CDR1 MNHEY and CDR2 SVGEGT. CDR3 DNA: TGTGCCAGCACGTCGCTGACAGGGTCCTACGAGCAGTACTTC. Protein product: CASTSLTGSYEQYF.

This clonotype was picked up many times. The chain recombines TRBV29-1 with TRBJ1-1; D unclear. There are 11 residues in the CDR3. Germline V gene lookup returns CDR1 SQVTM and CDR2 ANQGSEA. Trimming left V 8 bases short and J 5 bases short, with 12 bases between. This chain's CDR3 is CSTSSGTEAFF. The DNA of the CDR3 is TGCAGCACCTCATCGGGAACTGAAGCTTTCTTT.

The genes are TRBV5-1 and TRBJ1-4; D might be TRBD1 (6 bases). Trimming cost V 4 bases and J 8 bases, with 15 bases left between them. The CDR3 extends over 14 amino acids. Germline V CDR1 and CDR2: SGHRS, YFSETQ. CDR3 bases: TGCGCCAGCAGCAAGAGGACAGTTGGGGAAAAACTGTTTTTT. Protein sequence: CASSKRTVGEKLFF.